This T cell receptor beta chain stems from a study of identical twins. This clonotype was seen ten or more times. All of the donors were Caucasians in good health. Each CDR3 protein is one row after TCRdb ran MiXCR on the 5' RACE reads. The sample consists of roughly 260,000 distinct CDR3 sequences, approximately 7.3% of them appearing once. The same data also went into a second study, on yellow fever vaccine responses in identical twins.

Sequenced material: CD8+ T cells sorted from blood. The receptor's source is a woman between 18 and 29 years old in good health.

The CDR3 DNA follows: TGTGCCAGCAGTTTAGAGGGCGACTATGGCTACACCTTC. This gives the protein CASSLEGDYGYTF. The rearrangement joins TRBV12-3 or TRBV12-4 to TRBJ1-2; D is unclear. The CDR3 consists of 13 residues. Deletions cut 1 base from V and 3 bases from J, with 6 bases between.